The clone carrying this T cell receptor beta chain was detected a few times. The data belong to a study of blood T cell repertoires in COVID-19. The repertoire was sequenced with immunoSEQ multiplex PCR; TCRdb's copy has only in-frame clones and lacks some. The table lists around 100,000 clones, around 80% of them singletons. The receptor comes from a human donor in a cohort sampled during active COVID-19. Specimen: peripheral blood.

Written as DNA, the CDR3 is TGTGCCAGCAGCTTAATGAATATAGGGGGTCTCCCCTCCGAGCAGTACTTC. This codes for CASSLMNIGGLPSEQYF. This chain joins TRBV11-2 and TRBJ2-7; TRBD1 might be the D (6 bases). V lost 2 bases to trimming and J lost 6 bases, with 23 bases between them. This CDR3 spans 17 amino acids. From germline, CDR1 is SGHAT and CDR2 FQNNGV. Supplemented by reference TRBV11-2 and TRBJ2-7, the full variable domain reads EAGVAQSPRYKIIEKRQSVAFWCNPISGHATLYWYQQILGQGPKLLIQFQNNGVVDDSQLPKDRFSAERLKGVDSTLKIQPAKLEDSAVYLCASSLMNIGGLPSEQYFGPGTRLTVT.